This is a list of T cell receptor beta chains from one sample in a study of identical twins. TCRdb re-derived calls from the 5' RACE reads in MiXCR, one entry per CDR3 protein. The sample has about 240,000 distinct CDR3 sequences; over 9.5% are singletons. These same records also appear under a second study, on yellow fever vaccine responses in identical twins.

The sample consisted of memory (CD45RO+) T cells sorted from blood. These receptors were obtained from a young woman in good health. CDR3s include the opening cysteine and the closing phenylalanine or tryptophan. Fields, in order: J gene, clone size, V gene, D gene, CDR3 protein, CDR3 DNA. A D gene is named only where the DNA matches it firmly. Clone size is stated in some rows and not others, as once, few, many or a class when expanded.

>TRBJ2-7|.|TRBV3-1|.
CASSQAQGVLYEQYF
TGTGCCAGCAGCCAAGCCCAGGGAGTCTTGTACGAGCAGTACTTC
>TRBJ2-1|few|TRBV20-1|TRBD2
CSANPGTSYNEQFF
TGCAGTGCTAACCCCGGGACTAGCTACAATGAGCAGTTCTTC
>TRBJ2-2|many|TRBV12-3/TRBV12-4|.
CASTIGGNTGELFF
TGTGCCAGCACTATAGGGGGGAACACCGGGGAGCTGTTTTTT
>TRBJ1-5|.|TRBV20-1|.
CSAPGLTINQPQHF
TGCAGTGCCCCGGGACTCACAATCAATCAGCCCCAGCATTTT
>TRBJ2-3|many|TRBV20-1|TRBD2
CSARTSGTDTQYF
TGCAGTGCCCGGACTAGCGGGACGGATACGCAGTATTTT
>TRBJ1-2|many|TRBV9|.
CASSVDLPGPYGYTF
TGTGCCAGCAGCGTAGATTTGCCGGGCCCCTATGGCTACACCTTC
>TRBJ2-1|few|TRBV5-1|TRBD2
CASSLSGGPNEQFF
TGCGCCAGCAGCTTGAGCGGGGGCCCCAATGAGCAGTTCTTC
>TRBJ2-2|few|TRBV11-2|TRBD2
CASSLRKRGGQNTGELFF
TGTGCCAGCAGCTTAAGGAAGCGGGGGGGACAGAACACCGGGGAGCTGTTTTTT
>TRBJ2-1|many|TRBV6-5|.
CASSWVGHEQFF
TGTGCCAGCAGTTGGGTCGGGCATGAGCAGTTCTTC
>TRBJ2-7|.|TRBV5-5|TRBD1
CASSQQGQGRSYEQYF
TGTGCCAGCAGTCAGCAGGGACAGGGTAGGTCCTACGAGCAGTACTTC
>TRBJ2-7|.|TRBV3-1|.
CASSHIQGRGEQYF
TGTGCCAGCAGCCACATACAGGGAAGGGGCGAGCAGTACTTC
>TRBJ2-7|few|TRBV7-2|TRBD1
CASSPGSGQGYEQYF
TGTGCCAGCAGCCCCGGGTCGGGACAGGGGTACGAGCAGTACTTC
>TRBJ2-1|once|TRBV20-1|TRBD2
CSARRAGVQNEQFF
TGCAGTGCTAGAAGAGCGGGAGTACAGAATGAGCAGTTCTTC
>TRBJ1-1|.|TRBV4-3|.
CASSQDSRDTEAFF
TGCGCCAGCAGCCAAGATTCCAGGGACACTGAAGCTTTCTTT